This record looks at one T cell receptor (beta chain) sequence and its context. Its target is not known. Researchers took lesional scalp punch biopsies and peripheral blood from people who were alopecia areata patients. The entry originates in a study of CD8+ T cells in alopecia areata. Study-level results: Scalp specimens additionally yield sequences from normal skin's resident alphabeta T cells. Elevated clonality characterized lesional scalp relative to normal scalp, particularly in alopecia totalis/universalis.

Sequencing relied on a cDNA template that was reverse transcribed from extracted RNA. TCRdb keeps only in-frame clones here, not all; method: immunoSEQ multiplex PCR. The top ten clones hold over 12% of a sample with more than 150,000 clones, around three fifths of them seen once. CDR3 length equals 16 residues. Trimming took 0 bases from V and 5 from J, leaving 14 bases between them. The germline CDR1 and CDR2 sequences are SGHRS and YFSETQ. This TCR was recovered from a human donor with alopecia areata. The genes are TRBV5-1 and TRBJ2-2; possible D gene TRBD1, 5 bases. Material: CD4+ T cells sorted from blood, obtained at week 0. The CDR3 DNA reads TGCGCCAGCAGCTTGGGCAGGGCCCCTCGGACCGGGGAGCTGTTTTTT. Translated: CASSLGRAPRTGELFF.